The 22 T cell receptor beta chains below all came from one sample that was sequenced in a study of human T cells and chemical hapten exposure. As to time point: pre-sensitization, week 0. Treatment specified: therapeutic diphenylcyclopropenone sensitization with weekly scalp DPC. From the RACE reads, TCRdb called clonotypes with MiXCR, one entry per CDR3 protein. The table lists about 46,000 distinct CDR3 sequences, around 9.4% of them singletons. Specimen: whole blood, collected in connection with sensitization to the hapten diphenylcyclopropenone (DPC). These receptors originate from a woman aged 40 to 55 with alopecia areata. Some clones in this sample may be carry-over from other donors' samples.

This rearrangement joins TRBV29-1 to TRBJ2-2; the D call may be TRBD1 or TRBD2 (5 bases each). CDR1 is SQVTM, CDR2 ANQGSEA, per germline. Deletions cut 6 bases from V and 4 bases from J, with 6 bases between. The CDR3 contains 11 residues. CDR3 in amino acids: CSVGTTGELFF. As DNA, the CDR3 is TGCAGCGTCGGGACCACCGGGGAGCTGTTTTTT.

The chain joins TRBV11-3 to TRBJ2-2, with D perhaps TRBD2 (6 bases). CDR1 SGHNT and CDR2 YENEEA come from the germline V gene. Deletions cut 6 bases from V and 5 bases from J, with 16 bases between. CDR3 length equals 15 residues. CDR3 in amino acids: CASSRGGLGTGELFF. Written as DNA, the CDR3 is TGTGCCAGCAGTCGGGGAGGTCTCGGGACCGGGGAGCTGTTTTTT.

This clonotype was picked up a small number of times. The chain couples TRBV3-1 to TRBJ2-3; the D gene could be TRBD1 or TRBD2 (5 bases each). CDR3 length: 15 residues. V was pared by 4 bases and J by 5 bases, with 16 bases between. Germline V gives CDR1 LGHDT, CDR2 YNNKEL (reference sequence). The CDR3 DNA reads TGTGCCAGCAGCCCCGTCGGGCATGGGGGAGATACGCAGTATTTT. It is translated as CASSPVGHGGDTQYF.

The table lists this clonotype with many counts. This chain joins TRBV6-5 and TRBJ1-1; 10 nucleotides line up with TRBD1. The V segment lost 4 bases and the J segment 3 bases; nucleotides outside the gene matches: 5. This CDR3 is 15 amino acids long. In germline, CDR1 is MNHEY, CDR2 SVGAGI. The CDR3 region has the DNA TGTGCCAGCAGTTCCGCCGGGACAGGGGACACTGAAGCTTTCTTT. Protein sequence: CASSSAGTGDTEAFF.

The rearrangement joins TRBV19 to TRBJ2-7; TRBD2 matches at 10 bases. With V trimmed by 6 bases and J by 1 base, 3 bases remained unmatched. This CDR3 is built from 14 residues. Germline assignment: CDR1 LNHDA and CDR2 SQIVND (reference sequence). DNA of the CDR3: TGTGCCAGTAGCCGGACTAGCGGTTCCTACGAGCAGTACTTC. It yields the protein CASSRTSGSYEQYF.

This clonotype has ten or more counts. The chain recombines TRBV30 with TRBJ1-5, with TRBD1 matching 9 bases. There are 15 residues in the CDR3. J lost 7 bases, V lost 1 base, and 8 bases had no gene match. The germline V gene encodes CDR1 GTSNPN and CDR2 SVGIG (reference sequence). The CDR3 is CAWSALTGGGQPQHF. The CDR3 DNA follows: TGTGCCTGGAGTGCATTGACAGGGGGTGGCCAGCCCCAGCATTTT.

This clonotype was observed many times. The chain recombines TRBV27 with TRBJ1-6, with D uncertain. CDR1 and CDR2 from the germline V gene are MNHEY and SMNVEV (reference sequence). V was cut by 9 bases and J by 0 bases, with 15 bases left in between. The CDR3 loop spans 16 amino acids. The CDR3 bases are TGTGCCAGTTTGGTCACGTTTAACTCCTATAATTCACCCCTCCACTTT. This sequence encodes CASLVTFNSYNSPLHF.

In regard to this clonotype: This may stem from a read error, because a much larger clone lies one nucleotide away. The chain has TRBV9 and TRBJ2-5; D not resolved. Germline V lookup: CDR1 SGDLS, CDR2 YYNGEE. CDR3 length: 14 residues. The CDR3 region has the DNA TGTGCCAGCAGCCCCACACTGGTCTCGGAGACCCGGTACTTC. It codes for CASSPTLVSETRYF.

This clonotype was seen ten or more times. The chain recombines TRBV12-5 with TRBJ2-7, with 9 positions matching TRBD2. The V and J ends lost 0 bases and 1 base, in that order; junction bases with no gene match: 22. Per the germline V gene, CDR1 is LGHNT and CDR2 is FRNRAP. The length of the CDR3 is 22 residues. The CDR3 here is CASGLVPVYLGLANPNSYEQYF. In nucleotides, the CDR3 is TGTGCTAGTGGTTTGGTACCTGTTTACCTCGGACTAGCGAATCCGAATTCCTACGAGCAGTACTTC.

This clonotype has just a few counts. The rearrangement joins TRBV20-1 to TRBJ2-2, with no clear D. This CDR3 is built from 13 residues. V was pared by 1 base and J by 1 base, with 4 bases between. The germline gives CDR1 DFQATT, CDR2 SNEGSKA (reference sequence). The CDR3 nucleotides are TGCAGTGCTAGAGTGGTGAACACCGGGGAGCTGTTTTTT. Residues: CSARVVNTGELFF.

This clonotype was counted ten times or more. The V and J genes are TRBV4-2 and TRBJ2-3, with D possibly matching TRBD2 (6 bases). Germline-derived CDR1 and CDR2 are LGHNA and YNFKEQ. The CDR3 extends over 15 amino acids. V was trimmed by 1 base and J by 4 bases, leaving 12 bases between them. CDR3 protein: CASSQGRGSADTQYF. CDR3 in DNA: TGTGCCAGCAGCCAAGGGAGGGGTTCGGCAGATACGCAGTATTTT.

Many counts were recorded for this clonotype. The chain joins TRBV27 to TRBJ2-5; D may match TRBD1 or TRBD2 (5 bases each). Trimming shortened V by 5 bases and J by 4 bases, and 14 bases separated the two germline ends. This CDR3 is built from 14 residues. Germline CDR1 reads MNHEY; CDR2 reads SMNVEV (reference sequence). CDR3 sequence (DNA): TGTGCCAGCAGTCTCCGGGACGACGGAGAGACCCAGTACTTC. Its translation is CASSLRDDGETQYF.

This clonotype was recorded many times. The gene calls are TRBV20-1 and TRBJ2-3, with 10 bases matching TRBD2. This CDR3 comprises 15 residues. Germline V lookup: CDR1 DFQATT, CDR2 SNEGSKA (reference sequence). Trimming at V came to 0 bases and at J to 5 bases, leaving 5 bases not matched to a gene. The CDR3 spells CSARDLAGVEDTQYF. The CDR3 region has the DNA TGCAGTGCTAGAGATCTAGCGGGGGTGGAAGATACGCAGTATTTT.

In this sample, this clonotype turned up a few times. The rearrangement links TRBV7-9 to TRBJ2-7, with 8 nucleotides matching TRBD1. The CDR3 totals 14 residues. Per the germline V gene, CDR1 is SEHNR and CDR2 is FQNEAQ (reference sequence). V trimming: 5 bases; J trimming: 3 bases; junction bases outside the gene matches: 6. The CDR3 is CASSLHDRGYEQYF. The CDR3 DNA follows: TGTGCCAGCAGCCTACATGACAGGGGCTACGAGCAGTACTTC.

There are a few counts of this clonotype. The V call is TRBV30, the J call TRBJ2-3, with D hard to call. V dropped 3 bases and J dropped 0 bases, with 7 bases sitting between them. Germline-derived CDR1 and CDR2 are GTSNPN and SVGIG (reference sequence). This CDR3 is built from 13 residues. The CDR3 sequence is CAWRTSSTDTQYF. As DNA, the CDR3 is TGTGCCTGGAGGACTTCTAGCACAGATACGCAGTATTTT.

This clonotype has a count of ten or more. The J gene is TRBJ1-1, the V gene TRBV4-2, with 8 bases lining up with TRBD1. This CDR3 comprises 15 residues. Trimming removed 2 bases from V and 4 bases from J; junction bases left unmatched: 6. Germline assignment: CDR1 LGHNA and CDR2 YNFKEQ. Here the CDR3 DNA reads TGTGCCAGCAGCCAACCGGACAGGGACGGCACTGAAGCTTTCTTT. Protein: CASSQPDRDGTEAFF.

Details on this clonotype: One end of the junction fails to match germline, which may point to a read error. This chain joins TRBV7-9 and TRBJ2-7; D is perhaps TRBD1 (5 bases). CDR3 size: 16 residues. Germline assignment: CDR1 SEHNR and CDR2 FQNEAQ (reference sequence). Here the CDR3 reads CVSSNSDRQGSYEQYF. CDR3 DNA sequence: TGTGTCAGCAGCAATTCGGACCGCCAGGGATCCTACGAGCAGTACTTC. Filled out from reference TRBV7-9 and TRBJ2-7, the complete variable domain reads DTGVSQNPRHKITKRGQNVTFRCDPISEHNRLYWYRQTLGQGPEFLTYFQNEAQLEKSRLLSDRFSAERPKGSFSTLEIQRTEQGDSAMYLCVSSNSDRQGSYEQYFGPGTRLTVT.

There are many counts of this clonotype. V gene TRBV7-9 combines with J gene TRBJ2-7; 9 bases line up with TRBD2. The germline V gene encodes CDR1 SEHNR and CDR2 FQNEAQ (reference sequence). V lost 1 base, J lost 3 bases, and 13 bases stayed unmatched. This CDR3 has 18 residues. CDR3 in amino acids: CASSLVSGKGLAFYEQYF. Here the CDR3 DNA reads TGTGCCAGCAGCTTAGTTTCTGGTAAGGGACTAGCCTTCTACGAGCAGTACTTC.

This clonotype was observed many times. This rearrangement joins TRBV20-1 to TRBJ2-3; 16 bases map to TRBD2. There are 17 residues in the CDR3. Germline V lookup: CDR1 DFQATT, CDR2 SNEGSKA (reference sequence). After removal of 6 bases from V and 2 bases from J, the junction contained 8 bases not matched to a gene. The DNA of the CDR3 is TGCAGTGCAACCGGGACTAGCGGGGGGGAGTTCACAGATACGCAGTATTTT. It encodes CSATGTSGGEFTDTQYF.

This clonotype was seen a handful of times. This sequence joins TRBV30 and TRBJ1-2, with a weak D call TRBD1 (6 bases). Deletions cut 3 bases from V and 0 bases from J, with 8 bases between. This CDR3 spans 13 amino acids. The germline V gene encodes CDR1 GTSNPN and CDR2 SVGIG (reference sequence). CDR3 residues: CAWRTGANYGYTF. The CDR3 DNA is TGTGCCTGGAGGACAGGCGCTAACTATGGCTACACCTTC.

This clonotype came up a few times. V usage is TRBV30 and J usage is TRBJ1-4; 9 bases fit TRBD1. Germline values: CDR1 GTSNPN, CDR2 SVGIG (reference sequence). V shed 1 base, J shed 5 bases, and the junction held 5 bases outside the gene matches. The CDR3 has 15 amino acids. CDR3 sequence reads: CAWSAGDRDNEKLFF. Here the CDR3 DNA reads TGTGCCTGGAGTGCAGGGGACAGGGACAATGAAAAACTGTTTTTT.

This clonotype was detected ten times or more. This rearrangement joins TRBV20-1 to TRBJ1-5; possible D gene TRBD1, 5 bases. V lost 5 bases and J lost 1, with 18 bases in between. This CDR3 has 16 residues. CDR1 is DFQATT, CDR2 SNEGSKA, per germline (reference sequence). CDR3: CSAPIQGMRSNQPQHF. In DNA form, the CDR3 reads TGCAGTGCTCCTATTCAGGGAATGCGCAGCAATCAGCCCCAGCATTTT.